The entry below describes one T cell receptor (beta chain). This specimen belongs to a study of T cell clones after liver transplantation. Turning to the study itself: A pre-transplant mixed lymphocyte reaction with TCRbeta sequencing defined graft-donor-reactive clones followed in post-transplant blood. Three of eight recipients were HCV-positive; others had non-autoimmune, non-viral indications.

Germline V gene data show CDR1 as SGHTA and CDR2 as FQGNSA. The CDR3 covers 13 residues. V lost 5 bases and J lost 3, with 9 bases in between. Sequenced by immunoSEQ multiplex PCR; TCRdb stores in-frame clones only, minus some. Altogether about 120,000 clones are present, 90% being singletons, with the ten largest covering about 0.8%. The rearrangement joins TRBV7-2 to TRBJ2-3; no clear D. The source was CD4+ T cells from blood, collected 12 months after liver transplant. This sequence originates from a human patient who received a liver transplant. Some of these T cells may belong to the graft donor. The chain's CDR3 is CASSPLRTDTQYF. The DNA of the CDR3 is TGTGCCAGCAGCCCGTTACGGACAGATACGCAGTATTTT.